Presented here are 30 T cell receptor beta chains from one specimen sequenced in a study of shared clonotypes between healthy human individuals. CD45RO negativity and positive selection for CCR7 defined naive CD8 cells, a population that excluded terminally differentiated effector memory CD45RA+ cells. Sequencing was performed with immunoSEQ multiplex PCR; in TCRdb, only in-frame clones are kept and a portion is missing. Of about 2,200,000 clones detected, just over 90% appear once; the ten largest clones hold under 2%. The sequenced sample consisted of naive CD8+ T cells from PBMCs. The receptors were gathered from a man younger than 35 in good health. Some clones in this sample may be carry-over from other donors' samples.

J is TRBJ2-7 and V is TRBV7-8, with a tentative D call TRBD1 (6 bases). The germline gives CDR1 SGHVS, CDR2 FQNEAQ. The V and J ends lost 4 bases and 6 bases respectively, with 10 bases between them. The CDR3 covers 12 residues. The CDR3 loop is CASSSSGVEQYF. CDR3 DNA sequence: TGTGCCAGCAGCTCCTCAGGGGTCGAGCAGTACTTC.

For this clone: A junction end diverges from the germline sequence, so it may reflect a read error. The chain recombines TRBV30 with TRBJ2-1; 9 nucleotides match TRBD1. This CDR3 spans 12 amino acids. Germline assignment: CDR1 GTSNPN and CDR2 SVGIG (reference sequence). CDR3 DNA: TGTGCCTGGAGTGACGGGACAGGGAGGGGAGTCTTC. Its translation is CAWSDGTGRGVF.

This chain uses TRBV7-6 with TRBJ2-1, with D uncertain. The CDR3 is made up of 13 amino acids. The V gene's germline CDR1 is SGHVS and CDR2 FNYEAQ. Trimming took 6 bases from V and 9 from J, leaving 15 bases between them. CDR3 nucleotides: TGTGCCAGCAGACGTAACCGCAATTTTGAGCAGTTCTTC. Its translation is CASRRNRNFEQFF.

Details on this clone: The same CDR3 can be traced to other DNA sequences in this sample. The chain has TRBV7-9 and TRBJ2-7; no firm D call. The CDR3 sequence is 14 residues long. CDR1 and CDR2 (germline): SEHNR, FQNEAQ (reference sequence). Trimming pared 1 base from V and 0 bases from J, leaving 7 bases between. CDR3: CASSLVGSSYEQYF. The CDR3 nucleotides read TGTGCCAGCAGCTTAGTGGGCAGCTCCTACGAGCAGTACTTC.

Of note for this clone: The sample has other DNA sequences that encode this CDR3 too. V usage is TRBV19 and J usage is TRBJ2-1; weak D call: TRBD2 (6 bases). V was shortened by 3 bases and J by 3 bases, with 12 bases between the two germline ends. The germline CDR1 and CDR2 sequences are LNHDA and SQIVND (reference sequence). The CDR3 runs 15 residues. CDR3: CASSILAGIYNEQFF. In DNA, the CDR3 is TGTGCCAGTAGTATCTTGGCGGGGATCTACAATGAGCAGTTCTTC.

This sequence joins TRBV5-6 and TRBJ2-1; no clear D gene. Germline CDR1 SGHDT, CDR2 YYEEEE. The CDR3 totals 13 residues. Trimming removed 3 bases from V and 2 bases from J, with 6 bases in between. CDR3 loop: CASSSSAYNEQFF. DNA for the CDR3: TGTGCCAGCAGCTCGTCGGCCTACAATGAGCAGTTCTTC.

The chain's CDR3 is CASSYDGSVKTQYF. For the CDR3, the DNA is TGTGCCAGCAGTTACGACGGGAGCGTCAAGACCCAGTACTTC. The V and J genes are TRBV6-5 and TRBJ2-5; D possibly corresponds to TRBD2 (6 bases). In germline, CDR1 is MNHEY, CDR2 SVGAGI. Trimming left V 2 bases short and J 6 bases short, with 13 bases between. CDR3 length: 14 amino acids.

DNA for the CDR3: TGTGCCAGCAGCTTAGCGGGCAGGAACACTGAAGCTTTCTTT. This gives the protein CASSLAGRNTEAFF. The chain recombines TRBV11-1 with TRBJ1-1, with D uncertain. The CDR3 runs 14 residues. The V and J ends lost 0 bases and 1 base respectively, with 6 bases between them. CDR1 SGHAT and CDR2 FQDESV come from the germline V gene (reference sequence).

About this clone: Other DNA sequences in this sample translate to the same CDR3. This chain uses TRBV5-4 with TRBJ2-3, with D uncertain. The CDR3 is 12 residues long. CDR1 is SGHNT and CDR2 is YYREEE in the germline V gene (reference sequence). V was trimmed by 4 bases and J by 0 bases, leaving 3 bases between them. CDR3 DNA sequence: TGTGCCAGCAGCCTCAGCACAGATACGCAGTATTTT. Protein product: CASSLSTDTQYF.

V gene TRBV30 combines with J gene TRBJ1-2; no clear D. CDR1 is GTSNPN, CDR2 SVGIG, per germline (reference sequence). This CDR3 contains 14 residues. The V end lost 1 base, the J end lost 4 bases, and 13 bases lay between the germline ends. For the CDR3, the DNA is TGTGCCTGGAGTGGGAGTCATTTAGGCTATGGCTACACCTTC. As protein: CAWSGSHLGYGYTF.

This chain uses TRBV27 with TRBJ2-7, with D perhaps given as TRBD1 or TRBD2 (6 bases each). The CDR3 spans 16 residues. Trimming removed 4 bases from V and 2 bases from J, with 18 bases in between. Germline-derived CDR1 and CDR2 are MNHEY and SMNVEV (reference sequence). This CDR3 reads CASSWGRGAATYEQYF. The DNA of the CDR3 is TGTGCCAGCAGTTGGGGGCGGGGTGCGGCTACCTACGAGCAGTACTTC.

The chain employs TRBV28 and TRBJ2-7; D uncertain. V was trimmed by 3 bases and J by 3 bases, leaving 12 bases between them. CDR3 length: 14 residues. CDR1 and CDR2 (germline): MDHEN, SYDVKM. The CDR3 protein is CASSLPGQRYEQYF. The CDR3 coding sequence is TGTGCCAGCAGTTTGCCAGGTCAACGCTACGAGCAGTACTTC.

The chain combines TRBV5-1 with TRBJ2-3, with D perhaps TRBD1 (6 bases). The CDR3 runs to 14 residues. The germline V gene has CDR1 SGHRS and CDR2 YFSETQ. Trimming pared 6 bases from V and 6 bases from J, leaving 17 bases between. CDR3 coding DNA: TGCGCCAGCAATGGGGACACCGATGGGGATACGCAGTATTTT. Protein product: CASNGDTDGDTQYF.

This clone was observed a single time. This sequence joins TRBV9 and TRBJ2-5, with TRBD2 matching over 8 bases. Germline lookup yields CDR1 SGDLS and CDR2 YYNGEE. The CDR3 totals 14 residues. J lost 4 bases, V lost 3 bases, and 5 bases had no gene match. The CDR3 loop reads CASSALAGRETQYF. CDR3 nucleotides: TGTGCCAGCAGCGCCTTAGCGGGACGAGAGACCCAGTACTTC.

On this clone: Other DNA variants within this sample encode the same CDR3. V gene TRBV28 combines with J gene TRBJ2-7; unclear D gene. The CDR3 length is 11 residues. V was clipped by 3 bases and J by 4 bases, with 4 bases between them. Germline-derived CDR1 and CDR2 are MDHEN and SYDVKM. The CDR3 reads CASSLGYEQYF. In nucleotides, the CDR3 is TGTGCCAGCAGTTTGGGATACGAGCAGTACTTC.

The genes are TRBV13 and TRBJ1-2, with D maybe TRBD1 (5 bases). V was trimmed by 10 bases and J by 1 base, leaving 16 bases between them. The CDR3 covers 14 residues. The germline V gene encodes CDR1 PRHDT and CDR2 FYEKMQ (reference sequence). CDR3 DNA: TGTGCCACCTCCCAGGGCCAATATAACTATGGCTACACCTTC. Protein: CATSQGQYNYGYTF.

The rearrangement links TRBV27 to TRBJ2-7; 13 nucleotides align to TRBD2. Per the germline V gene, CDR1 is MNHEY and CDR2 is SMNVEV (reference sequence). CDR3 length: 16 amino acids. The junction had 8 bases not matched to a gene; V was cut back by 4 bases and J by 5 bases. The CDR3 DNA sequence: TGTGCCAGCAGTTCCCCCGGGACTAGCGGGAAGGACGAGCAGTACTTC. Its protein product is CASSSPGTSGKDEQYF.

The CDR3 DNA is TGTGCCAGCAGTTCCGGGACGGCGAGCTCCTACGAGCAGTACTTC. Translated: CASSSGTASSYEQYF. The V gene is TRBV28, the J gene TRBJ2-7, with D perhaps being TRBD1 or TRBD2 (5 bases each). Germline V gene lookup returns CDR1 MDHEN and CDR2 SYDVKM. V dropped 4 bases and J dropped 0 bases, with 13 bases sitting between them. The CDR3 loop spans 15 amino acids.

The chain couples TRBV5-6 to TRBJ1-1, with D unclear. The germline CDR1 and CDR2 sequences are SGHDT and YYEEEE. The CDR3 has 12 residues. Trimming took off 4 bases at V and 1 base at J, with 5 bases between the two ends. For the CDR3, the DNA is TGTGCCAGCAGCGAAAGGAACACTGAAGCTTTCTTT. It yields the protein CASSERNTEAFF.

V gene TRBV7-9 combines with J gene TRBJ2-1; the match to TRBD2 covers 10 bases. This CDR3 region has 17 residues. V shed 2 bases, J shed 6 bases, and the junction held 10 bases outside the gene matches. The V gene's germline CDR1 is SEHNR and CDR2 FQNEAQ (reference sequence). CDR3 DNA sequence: TGTGCCAGCAGCTTACTGGGAGCGGGAGGGCCCCTCAATGAGCAGTTCTTC. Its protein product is CASSLLGAGGPLNEQFF.

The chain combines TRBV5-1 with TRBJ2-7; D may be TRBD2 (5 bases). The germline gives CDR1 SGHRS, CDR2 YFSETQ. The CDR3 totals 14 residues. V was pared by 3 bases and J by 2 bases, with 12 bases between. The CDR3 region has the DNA TGCGCCAGCAGCTCGTGGACTCAAGCCTACGAGCAGTACTTC. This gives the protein CASSSWTQAYEQYF.

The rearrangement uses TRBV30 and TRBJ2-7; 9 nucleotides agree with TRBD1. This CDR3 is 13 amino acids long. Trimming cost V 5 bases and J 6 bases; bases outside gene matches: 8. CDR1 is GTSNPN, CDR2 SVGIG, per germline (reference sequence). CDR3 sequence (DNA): TGTGCCTGGGATCCGACAGGGGGAAGCGAGCAGTACTTC. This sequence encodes CAWDPTGGSEQYF.

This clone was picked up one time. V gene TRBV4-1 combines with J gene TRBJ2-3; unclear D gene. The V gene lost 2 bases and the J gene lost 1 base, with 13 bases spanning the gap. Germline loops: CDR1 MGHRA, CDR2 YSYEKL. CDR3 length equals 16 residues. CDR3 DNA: TGCGCCAGCAGCCAAATACCCTCGCCTCGCACAGATACGCAGTATTTT. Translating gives CASSQIPSPRTDTQYF.

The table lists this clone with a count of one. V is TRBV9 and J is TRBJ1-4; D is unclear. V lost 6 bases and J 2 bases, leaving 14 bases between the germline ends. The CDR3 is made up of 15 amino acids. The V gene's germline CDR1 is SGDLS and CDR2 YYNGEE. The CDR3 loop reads CASTPSAATNEKLFF. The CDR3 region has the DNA TGTGCCAGCACCCCATCGGCCGCCACTAATGAAAAACTGTTTTTT.

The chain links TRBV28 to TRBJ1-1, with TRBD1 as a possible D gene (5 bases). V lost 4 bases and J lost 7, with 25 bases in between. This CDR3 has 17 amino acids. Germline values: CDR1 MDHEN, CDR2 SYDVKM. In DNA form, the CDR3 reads TGTGCCAGCAGTTCCCCGACCCGGGGGAGTCGAACTGGTGAAGCTTTCTTT. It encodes CASSSPTRGSRTGEAFF.

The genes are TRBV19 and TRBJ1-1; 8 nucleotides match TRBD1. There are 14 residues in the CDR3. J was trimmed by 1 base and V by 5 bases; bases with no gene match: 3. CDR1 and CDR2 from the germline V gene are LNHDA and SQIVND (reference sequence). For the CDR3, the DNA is TGTGCCAGTAGTTGGACAGGGAAGAACACTGAAGCTTTCTTT. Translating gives CASSWTGKNTEAFF.

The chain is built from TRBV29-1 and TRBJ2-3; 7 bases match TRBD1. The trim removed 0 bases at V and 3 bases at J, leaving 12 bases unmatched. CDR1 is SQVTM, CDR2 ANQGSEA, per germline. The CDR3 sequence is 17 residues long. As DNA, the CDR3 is TGCAGCGTTGAAGATCCGCGAGGACAGGCCTTTACAGATACGCAGTATTTT. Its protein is CSVEDPRGQAFTDTQYF.

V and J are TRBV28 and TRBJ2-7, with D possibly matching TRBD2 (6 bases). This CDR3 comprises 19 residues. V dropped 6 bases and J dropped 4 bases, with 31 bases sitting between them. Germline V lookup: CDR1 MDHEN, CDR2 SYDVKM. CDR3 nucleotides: TGTGCCAGCAGCCGGAAACTAGCATTAAGACCCCGGAAGGATTACGAGCAGTACTTC. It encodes CASSRKLALRPRKDYEQYF.

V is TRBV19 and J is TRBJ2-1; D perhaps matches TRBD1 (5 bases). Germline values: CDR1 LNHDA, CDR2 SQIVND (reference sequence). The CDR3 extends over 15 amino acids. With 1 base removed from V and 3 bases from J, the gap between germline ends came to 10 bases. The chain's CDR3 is CASSIGRQGYNEQFF. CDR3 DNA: TGTGCCAGTAGTATAGGTCGGCAGGGCTACAATGAGCAGTTCTTC.

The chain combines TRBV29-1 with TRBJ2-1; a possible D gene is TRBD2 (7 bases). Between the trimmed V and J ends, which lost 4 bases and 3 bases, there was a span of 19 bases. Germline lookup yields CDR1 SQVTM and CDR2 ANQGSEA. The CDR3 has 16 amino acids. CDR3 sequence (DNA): TGCAGCGTTGCAGCGGTTGGGGGGGCCTACTACAATGAGCAGTTCTTC. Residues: CSVAAVGGAYYNEQFF.